Below are 2 T cell receptor beta chains sequenced from a single sample in a study of shared clonotypes between healthy human individuals. Sequencing used immunoSEQ multiplex PCR; TCRdb keeps in-frame clones, though not all of them. The data hold roughly 2,300,000 clones, with just under 95% observed a single time. Sequencing input: naive CD4+ T cells from PBMCs. The subset denotes: CD45RA+ positively selected. The receptors originated from a man aged 18 to 30 in good health. Some clones in this sample may be carry-over from other donors' samples.

The CDR3 loop is CASHSTGASPYEQYF. Written as DNA, the CDR3 is TGTGCCAGTCATTCTACAGGGGCTTCACCCTACGAGCAGTACTTC. The chain joins TRBV28 to TRBJ2-7; 7 bases line up with TRBD1. CDR3 size: 15 residues. J was trimmed by 2 bases and V by 9 bases; bases with no gene match: 13. CDR1 and CDR2 from the germline V gene are MDHEN and SYDVKM.

This clone occurred once. The chain has TRBV21-1 and TRBJ2-7; TRBD1 reflects the table's D call only, with no check against the DNA. TRBV21-1 is a listed pseudogene. The CDR3 sequence is 16 residues long. The DNA of the CDR3 is TGTGCCAGCAGCAAAGTAGCGGGACAGGGGGCTTGCGAGCAGTACTTC. This encodes CASSKVAGQGACEQYF.